These 16 T cell receptor beta chains were all obtained from the same sample, sequenced in a study of CD8 T cells in Susac syndrome. The RNA input was roughly 0.45 to 1 ug, and it was reverse transcribed with random hexamers. One entry per CDR3 protein, called by TCRdb with MiXCR from the immunoSEQ multiplex PCR reads. The repertoire includes 150,000 to 200,000 distinct CDR3 sequences, 90% to 95% of them detected once, and around 0.1% sits in the top ten. The sequenced sample was CD4+ T cells from PBMCs. These TCRs come from a human donor in good health.

This chain joins TRBV7-2 and TRBJ1-1; maybe TRBD1 (5 bases). V gave up 0 bases and J gave up 8 bases, with 13 bases separating them. This CDR3 contains 14 residues. Germline V CDR1 and CDR2: SGHTA, FQGNSA. The CDR3 region is CASSLAGLGTEAFF. DNA for the CDR3: TGTGCCAGCAGCTTAGCTGGGTTAGGGACGGAAGCTTTCTTT.

The chain couples TRBV28 to TRBJ1-2; D perhaps matches TRBD1 (5 bases). There are 14 residues in the CDR3. Per germline, CDR1 MDHEN and CDR2 SYDVKM. With 4 bases removed from V and 4 bases from J, the gap between germline ends came to 13 bases. DNA for the CDR3: TGTGCCAGCAGTTCAGGGTCCCTTGGCTATGGCTACACCTTC. The encoded protein is CASSSGSLGYGYTF.

This rearrangement joins TRBV5-1 to TRBJ1-2; D gene ambiguous. Germline V gene lookup returns CDR1 SGHRS and CDR2 YFSETQ. The CDR3 has 14 residues. V was cut by 2 bases and J by 0 bases, with 8 bases left in between. CDR3 in DNA: TGCGCCAGCAGCTTTGATAGTACTAACTATGGCTACACCTTC. The encoded protein is CASSFDSTNYGYTF.

The CDR3 sequence: CASSAEGAYGYTF. The CDR3 nucleotides read TGCGCCAGCAGCGCGGAGGGCGCCTATGGCTACACCTTC. This rearrangement joins TRBV5-1 to TRBJ1-2; D is unresolved. The CDR3 length is 13 residues. In germline, CDR1 is SGHRS, CDR2 YFSETQ. Trimming pared 4 bases from V and 4 bases from J, leaving 11 bases between. Combining the CDR3 with reference TRBV5-1 and TRBJ1-2 gives the whole variable domain KAGVTQTPRYLIKTRGQQVTLSCSPISGHRSVSWYQQTPGQGLQFLFEYFSETQRNKGNFPGRFSGRQFSNSRSEMNVSTLELGDSALYLCASSAEGAYGYTFGSGTRLTVV.

V and J are TRBV7-9 and TRBJ1-6; D may be TRBD1 (6 bases). V dropped 5 bases and J dropped 5 bases, with 16 bases sitting between them. Germline V gene lookup returns CDR1 SEHNR and CDR2 FQNEAQ (reference sequence). This CDR3 region has 16 residues. CDR3 coding DNA: TGTGCCAGCAGCCCTATGAGGACAGCTGATAATTCACCCCTCCACTTT. This codes for CASSPMRTADNSPLHF. Filled out from reference TRBV7-9 and TRBJ1-6, the complete variable domain reads DTGVSQNPRHKITKRGQNVTFRCDPISEHNRLYWYRQTLGQGPEFLTYFQNEAQLEKSRLLSDRFSAERPKGSFSTLEIQRTEQGDSAMYLCASSPMRTADNSPLHFGNGTRLTVT.

The count of this clonotype is one. The chain employs TRBV5-1 and TRBJ2-1; 11 bases align to TRBD1. CDR3 size: 16 residues. V shed 3 bases and J 5 bases; nucleotides not matched to a gene: 7. CDR1 and CDR2 from the germline V gene are SGHRS and YFSETQ. The CDR3 is CASSSLDRGLHNEQFF. In DNA, the CDR3 is TGCGCCAGCAGCTCTCTGGACAGGGGGCTTCACAATGAGCAGTTCTTC. The whole variable domain, remainder taken from reference TRBV5-1 and TRBJ2-1, is KAGVTQTPRYLIKTRGQQVTLSCSPISGHRSVSWYQQTPGQGLQFLFEYFSETQRNKGNFPGRFSGRQFSNSRSEMNVSTLELGDSALYLCASSSLDRGLHNEQFFGPGTRLTVL.

The chain is built from TRBV6-6 and TRBJ1-2, with D unresolved. Germline-derived CDR1 and CDR2 are MNHNY and SVGAGI (reference sequence). With 2 bases removed from V and 2 bases from J, the gap between germline ends came to 6 bases. This CDR3 has 13 amino acids. CDR3 region: CASSYAQNYGYTF. The CDR3 DNA reads TGTGCCAGCAGTTACGCGCAGAACTATGGCTACACCTTC.

The chain is built from TRBV12-3 or TRBV12-4 and TRBJ2-2; D gene uncertain. V dropped 5 bases and J dropped 2 bases, with 12 bases sitting between them. The length of the CDR3 is 15 residues. DNA for the CDR3: TGTGCCAGCAGTCCTGATAATATCAACACCGGGGAGCTGTTTTTT. Encoded protein: CASSPDNINTGELFF.

This chain joins TRBV20-1 and TRBJ1-5, with TRBD1 as a possible D gene (5 bases). The germline CDR1 and CDR2 sequences are DFQATT and SNEGSKA (reference sequence). Trimming cost V 3 bases and J 2 bases, with 5 bases left between them. CDR3 size: 12 residues. The CDR3 here is CSARGGNQPQHF. The DNA for the CDR3 is TGCAGTGCTAGGGGGGGCAATCAGCCCCAGCATTTT.

The chain employs TRBV9 and TRBJ2-1; TRBD2 matches 7 bases. CDR1 and CDR2 (germline): SGDLS, YYNGEE. The CDR3 is made up of 18 amino acids. V was clipped by 0 bases and J by 4 bases; unmatched bases: 13. The CDR3 nucleotides read TGTGCCAGCAGCGTAGTTTCCATCGGGACTACTTCATACAATGAGCAGTTCTTC. Translating it yields CASSVVSIGTTSYNEQFF.

The rearrangement uses TRBV7-8 and TRBJ2-2, with D possibly being TRBD2 (6 bases). Trimming removed 4 bases from V and 0 bases from J, with 9 bases in between. Germline loops: CDR1 SGHVS, CDR2 FQNEAQ. This CDR3 has 15 amino acids. The CDR3 nucleotides are TGTGCCAGCAGCTCTAGCGACGCGAACACCGGGGAGCTGTTTTTT. Translated, it gives CASSSSDANTGELFF.

The chain carries TRBV23-1 and TRBJ2-7; D is ambiguous. TRBV23-1 is given ORF status, its function remaining uncertain. There are 18 residues in the CDR3. Trimming stripped 0 bases from V and 3 bases from J, with 21 bases between. The CDR3, as DNA: TGCGCCAGCAGTCAATCTAAGCGCCCTTATTGGGTCAACTACGAGCAGTACTTC. Its translation: CASSQSKRPYWVNYEQYF.

The CDR3 bases are TGTGCCTGGATCCCCGGGACAGAGCAGTTCTTC. Translation: CAWIPGTEQFF. J is TRBJ2-1 and V is TRBV30, with a tentative D call TRBD1 (6 bases). Per germline, CDR1 GTSNPN and CDR2 SVGIG (reference sequence). The CDR3 length is 11 residues. Trimming left V 4 bases short and J 10 bases short, with 11 bases between.

The chain employs TRBV12-3 or TRBV12-4 and TRBJ1-2, with 8 bases aligning to TRBD1. Trimming cost V 6 bases and J 5 bases; bases outside gene matches: 8. The CDR3 is 14 residues long. The CDR3 DNA reads as TGTGCCAGCAGCACGACCGGGACAGGATATGGCTACACCTTC. Amino acids: CASSTTGTGYGYTF.

This chain links TRBV7-9 with TRBJ1-6; 11 nucleotides agree with TRBD1. Unmatched junction bases numbered 3, after V lost 0 bases and J lost 8 bases. The CDR3 consists of 16 residues. CDR1 is SEHNR, CDR2 FQNEAQ, per germline (reference sequence). The CDR3 bases are TGTGCCAGCAGCTTAGCCGGGACAGGGGGGGATTCACCCCTCCACTTT. Translated, it gives CASSLAGTGGDSPLHF.

The chain uses TRBV12-3 or TRBV12-4 and TRBJ1-1; no firm D call. V was cut by 3 bases and J by 5 bases, with 7 bases left in between. The CDR3 is 12 amino acids. The CDR3 coding sequence is TGTGCCAGCAGTTTCCCGGATACTGAAGCTTTCTTT. As protein: CASSFPDTEAFF.